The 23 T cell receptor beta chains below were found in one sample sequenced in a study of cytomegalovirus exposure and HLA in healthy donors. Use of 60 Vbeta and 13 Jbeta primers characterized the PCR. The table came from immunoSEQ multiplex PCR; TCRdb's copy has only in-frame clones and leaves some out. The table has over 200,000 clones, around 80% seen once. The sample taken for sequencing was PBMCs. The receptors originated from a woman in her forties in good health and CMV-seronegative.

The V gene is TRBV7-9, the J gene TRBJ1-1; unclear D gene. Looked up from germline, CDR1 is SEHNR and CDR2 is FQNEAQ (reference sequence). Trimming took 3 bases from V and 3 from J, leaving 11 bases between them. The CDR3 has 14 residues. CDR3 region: CASSLAGSDTEAFF. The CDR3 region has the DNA TGTGCCAGCAGCTTGGCGGGGTCGGACACTGAAGCTTTCTTT.

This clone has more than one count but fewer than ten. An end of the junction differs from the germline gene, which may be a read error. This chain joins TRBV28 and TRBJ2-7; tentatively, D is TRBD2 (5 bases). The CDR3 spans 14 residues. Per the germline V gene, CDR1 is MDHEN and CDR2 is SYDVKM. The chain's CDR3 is CASSLFRATGIGLF. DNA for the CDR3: TGTGCCAGCAGTTTATTCCGGGCAACCGGGATCGGATTATTC.

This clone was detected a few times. The CDR3 DNA is TGCGCCAGCAGCCAAGTTAGGGGACACGGAGCCTACGAGCAGTACTTC. Translation: CASSQVRGHGAYEQYF. The V call is TRBV4-1, the J call TRBJ2-7, with a weak D call TRBD1 (6 bases). With 1 base removed from V and 2 bases from J, the gap between germline ends came to 15 bases. The CDR3 runs 16 residues. The V gene's germline CDR1 is MGHRA and CDR2 YSYEKL.

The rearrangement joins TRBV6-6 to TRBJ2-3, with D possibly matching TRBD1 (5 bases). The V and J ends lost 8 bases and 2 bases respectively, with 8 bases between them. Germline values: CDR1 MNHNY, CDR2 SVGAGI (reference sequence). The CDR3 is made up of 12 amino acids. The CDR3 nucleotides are TGTGCCAGCGGGGCAACCACAGATACGCAGTATTTT. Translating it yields CASGATTDTQYF.

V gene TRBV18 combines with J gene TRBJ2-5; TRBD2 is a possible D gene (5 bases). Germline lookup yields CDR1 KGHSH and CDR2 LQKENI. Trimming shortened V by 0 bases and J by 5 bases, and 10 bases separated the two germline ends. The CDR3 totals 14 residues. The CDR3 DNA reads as TGTGCCAGCTCACCACCCGGGGAGAGGGAGACCCAGTACTTC. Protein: CASSPPGERETQYF.

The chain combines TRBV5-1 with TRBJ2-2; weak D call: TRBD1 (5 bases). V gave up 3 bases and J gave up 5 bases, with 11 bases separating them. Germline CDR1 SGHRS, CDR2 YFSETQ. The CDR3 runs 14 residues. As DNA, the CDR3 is TGCGCCAGCAGCTCTGGTCAGGGAACCGGGGAGCTGTTTTTT. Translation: CASSSGQGTGELFF.

CDR3 nucleotide sequence: TGTGCCAGCAGCCCGGACTATTGGGAGACCCAGTACTTC. It specifies CASSPDYWETQYF. The V and J genes are TRBV6-5 and TRBJ2-5; D might be TRBD2 (6 bases). The CDR3 consists of 13 residues. Germline V CDR1 and CDR2: MNHEY, SVGAGI. V shed 6 bases and J shed 5 bases, with 13 bases lying between them.

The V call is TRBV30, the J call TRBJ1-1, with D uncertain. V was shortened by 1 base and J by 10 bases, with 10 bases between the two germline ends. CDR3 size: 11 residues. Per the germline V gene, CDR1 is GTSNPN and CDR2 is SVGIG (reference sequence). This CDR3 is CAWSESGTAFF. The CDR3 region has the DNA TGTGCCTGGAGTGAATCTGGCACAGCTTTCTTT.

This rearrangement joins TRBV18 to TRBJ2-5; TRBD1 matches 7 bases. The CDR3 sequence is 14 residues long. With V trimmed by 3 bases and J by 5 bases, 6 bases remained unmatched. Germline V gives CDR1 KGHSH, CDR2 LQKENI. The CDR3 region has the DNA TGTGCCAGCTCACCTGACAGGGTTGGGGAGACCCAGTACTTC. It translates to CASSPDRVGETQYF.

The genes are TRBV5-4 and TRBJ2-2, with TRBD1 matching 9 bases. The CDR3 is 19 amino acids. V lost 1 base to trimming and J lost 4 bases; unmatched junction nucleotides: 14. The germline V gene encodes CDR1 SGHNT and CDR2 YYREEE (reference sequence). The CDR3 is CASSLKTGGIYRGTGELFF. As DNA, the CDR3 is TGTGCCAGCAGCTTGAAGACAGGGGGAATATACCGAGGCACCGGGGAGCTGTTTTTT.

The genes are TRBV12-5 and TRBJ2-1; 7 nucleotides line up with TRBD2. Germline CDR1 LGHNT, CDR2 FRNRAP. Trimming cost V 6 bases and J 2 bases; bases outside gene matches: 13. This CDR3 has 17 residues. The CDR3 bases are TGTGCTAGTGGATGGGTCCCCTCTAGCGGACCCTACAATGAGCAGTTCTTC. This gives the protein CASGWVPSSGPYNEQFF.

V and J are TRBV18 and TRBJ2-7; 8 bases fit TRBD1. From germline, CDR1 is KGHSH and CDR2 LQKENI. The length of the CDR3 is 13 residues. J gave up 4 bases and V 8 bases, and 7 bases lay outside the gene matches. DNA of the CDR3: TGTGCCAGCCGAAAGGGACAGGAGTACGAGCAGTACTTC. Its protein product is CASRKGQEYEQYF.

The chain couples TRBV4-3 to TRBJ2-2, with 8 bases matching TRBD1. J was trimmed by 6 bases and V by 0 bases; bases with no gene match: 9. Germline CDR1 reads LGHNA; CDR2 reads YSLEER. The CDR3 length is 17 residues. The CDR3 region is CASSQDLPGGEAGELFF. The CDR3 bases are TGCGCCAGCAGCCAAGATCTCCCAGGGGGCGAGGCCGGGGAGCTGTTTTTT.

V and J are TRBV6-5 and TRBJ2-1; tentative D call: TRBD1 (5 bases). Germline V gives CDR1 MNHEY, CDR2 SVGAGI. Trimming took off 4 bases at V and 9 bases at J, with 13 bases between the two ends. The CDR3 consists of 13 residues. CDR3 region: CASSSPGSGEQFF. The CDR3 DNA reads TGTGCCAGCAGTTCACCAGGGTCTGGTGAGCAGTTCTTC.

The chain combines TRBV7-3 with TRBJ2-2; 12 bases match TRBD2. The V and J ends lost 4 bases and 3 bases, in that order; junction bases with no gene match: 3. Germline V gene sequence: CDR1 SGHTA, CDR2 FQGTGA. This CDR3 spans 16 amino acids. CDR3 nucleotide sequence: TGTGCCAGCAGCTCTTGGACTAGCGGGGACACCGGGGAGCTGTTTTTT. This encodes CASSSWTSGDTGELFF.

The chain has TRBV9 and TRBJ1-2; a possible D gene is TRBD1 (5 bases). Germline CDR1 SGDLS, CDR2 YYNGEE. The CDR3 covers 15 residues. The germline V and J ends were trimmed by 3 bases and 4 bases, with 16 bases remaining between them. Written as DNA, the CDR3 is TGTGCCAGCAGCGCCGGTTCGTCGGGGGGCTATGGCTACACCTTC. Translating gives CASSAGSSGGYGYTF.

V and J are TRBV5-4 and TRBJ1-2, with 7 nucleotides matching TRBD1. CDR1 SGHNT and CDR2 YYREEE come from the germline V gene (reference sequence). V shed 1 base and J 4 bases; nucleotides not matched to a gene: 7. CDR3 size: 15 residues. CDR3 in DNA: TGTGCCAGCAGCTTGCAGGACAGGCAATCCTATGGCTACACCTTC. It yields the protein CASSLQDRQSYGYTF.

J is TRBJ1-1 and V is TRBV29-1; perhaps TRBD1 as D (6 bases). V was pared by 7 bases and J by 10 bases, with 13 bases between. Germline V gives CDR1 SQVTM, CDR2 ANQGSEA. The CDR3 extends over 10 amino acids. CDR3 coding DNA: TGCAGCGGACTCAGGGGTGTAGCTTTCTTT. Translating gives CSGLRGVAFF. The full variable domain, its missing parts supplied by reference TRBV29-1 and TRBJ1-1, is SAVISQKPSRDICQRGTSLTIQCQVDSQVTMMFWYRQQPGQSLTLIATANQGSEATYESGFVIDKFPISRPNLTFSTLTVSNMSPEDSSIYLCSGLRGVAFFGQGTRLTVV.

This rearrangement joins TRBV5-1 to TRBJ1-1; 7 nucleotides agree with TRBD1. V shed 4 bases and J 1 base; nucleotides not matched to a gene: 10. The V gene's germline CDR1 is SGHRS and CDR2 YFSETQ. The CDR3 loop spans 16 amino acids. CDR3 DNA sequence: TGCGCCAGCAGCAGAGGGACAGTAATGTGGAACACTGAAGCTTTCTTT. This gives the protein CASSRGTVMWNTEAFF.

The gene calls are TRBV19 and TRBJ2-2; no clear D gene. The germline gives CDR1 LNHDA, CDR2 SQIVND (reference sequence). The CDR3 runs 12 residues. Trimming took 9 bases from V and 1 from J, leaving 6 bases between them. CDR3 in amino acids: CASRLNTGELFF. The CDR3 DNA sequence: TGTGCCAGCAGGTTGAACACCGGGGAGCTGTTTTTT.

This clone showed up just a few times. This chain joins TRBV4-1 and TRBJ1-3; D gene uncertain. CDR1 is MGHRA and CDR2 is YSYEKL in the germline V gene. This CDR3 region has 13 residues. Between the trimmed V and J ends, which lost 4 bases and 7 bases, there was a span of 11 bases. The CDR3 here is CASSLTLRNTIYF. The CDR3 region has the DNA TGCGCCAGCAGCCTCACCCTCCGGAACACCATATATTTT.

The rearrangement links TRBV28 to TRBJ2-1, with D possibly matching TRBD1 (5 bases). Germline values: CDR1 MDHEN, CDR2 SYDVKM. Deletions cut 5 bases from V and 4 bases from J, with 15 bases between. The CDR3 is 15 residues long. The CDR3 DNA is TGTGCCAGCAGTCCCGGGCTGGGGCTATACAATGAGCAGTTCTTC. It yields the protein CASSPGLGLYNEQFF.

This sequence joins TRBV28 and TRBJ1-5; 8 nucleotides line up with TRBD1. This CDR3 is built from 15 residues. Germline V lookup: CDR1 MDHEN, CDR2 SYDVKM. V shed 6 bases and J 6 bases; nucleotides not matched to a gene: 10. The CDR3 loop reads CASRPMTGVSQPQHF. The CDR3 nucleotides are TGTGCCAGCAGGCCTATGACAGGGGTAAGTCAGCCCCAGCATTTT.